Sequencing of this T cell receptor beta chain was carried out in a study of CD8 T cells in ankylosing spondylitis. Study-level points and caveats: Apparently characteristic of ankylosing spondylitis blood was a TCR beta motif (under ten highly homologous variants). According to the report, clones linked to the disease were significantly enriched in matched synovial fluid samples taken from ankylosing spondylitis patients. Earlier reports found some motif variants in synovial fluid and blood in reactive arthritis.

TCRdb recomputed calls from the 5' RACE reads with MiXCR, one row per CDR3 protein. The table lists under 300,000 distinct CDR3 sequences, over 9.5% of them singletons, with less than 3% in the top ten. On this clonotype itself: Its antigen is currently unknown. This may arise from a read error, as a much more abundant clone is one base away.

The TCR comes from a male donor with ankylosing spondylitis or in good health (not recorded which). The sample comprised blood, either unsorted or a sorted T cell fraction (not recorded which).

This CDR3 reads CATEGRTDTQYF. The CDR3 DNA reads as TGTGCCACCGAGGGCCGCACAGATACGCAGTATTTT. The chain carries TRBV24-1 and TRBJ2-3, with D possibly matching TRBD2 (5 bases). V lost 9 bases and J 1 base, leaving 7 bases between the germline ends. CDR1 is KGHDR, CDR2 SFDVKD, per germline. The CDR3 totals 12 residues.